This T cell receptor beta chain was sequenced during a study of shared clonotypes between healthy human individuals. The table came from immunoSEQ multiplex PCR; TCRdb's copy has only in-frame clones and leaves some out. The table lists around 1,000,000 clones, about 72% of them singletons. Per the germline V gene, CDR1 is WSHSY and CDR2 is SAAADI. The CDR3 length is 12 residues. Trimming left V 4 bases short and J 5 bases short, with 8 bases between. The chain is built from TRBV10-2 and TRBJ1-2, with no clear D. Sample: memory CD4+ T cells from PBMCs. Sample subset: CD45RA-negative fraction. The clonotype originates from a man between 18 and 29 years old in good health. Some clones in this sample may be carry-over from other donors' samples. CDR3 protein: CASSARLYGYTF. The CDR3 bases are TGCGCCAGCAGTGCCAGACTATATGGCTACACCTTC.